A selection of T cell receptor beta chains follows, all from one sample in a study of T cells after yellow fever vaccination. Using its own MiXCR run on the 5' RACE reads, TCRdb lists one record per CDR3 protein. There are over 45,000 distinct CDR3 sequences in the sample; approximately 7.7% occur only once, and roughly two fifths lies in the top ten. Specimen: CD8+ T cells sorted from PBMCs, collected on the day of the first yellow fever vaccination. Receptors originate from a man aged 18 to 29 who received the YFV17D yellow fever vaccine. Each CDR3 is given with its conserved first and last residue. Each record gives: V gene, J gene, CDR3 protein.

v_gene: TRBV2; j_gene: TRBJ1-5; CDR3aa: CASSADRGGNQPQHF
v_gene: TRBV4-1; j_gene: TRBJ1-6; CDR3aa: CASSQAGGPYNSPLHF
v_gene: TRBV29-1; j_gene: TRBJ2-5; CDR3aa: CSPLLAGTGETQYF
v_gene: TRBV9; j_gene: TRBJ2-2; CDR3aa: CASSKPRGELFF
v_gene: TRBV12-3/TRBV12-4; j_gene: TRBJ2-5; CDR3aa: CASSHQGGEETQYF
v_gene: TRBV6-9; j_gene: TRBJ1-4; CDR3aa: CASSCYRESARREKLFF
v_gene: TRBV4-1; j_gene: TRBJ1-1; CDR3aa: CASSQIGLNTEAFF
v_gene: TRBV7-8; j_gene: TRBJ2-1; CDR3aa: CASSLLLAENPYNEQFF
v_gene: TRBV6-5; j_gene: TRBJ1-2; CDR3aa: CASSSVGANYGYTF
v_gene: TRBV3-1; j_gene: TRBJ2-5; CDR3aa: CASSQGGGTETQYF
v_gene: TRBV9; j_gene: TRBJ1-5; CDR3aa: CASSLTGGNQPQHF
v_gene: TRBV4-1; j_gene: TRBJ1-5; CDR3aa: CASSQLPLGGWQPQHF
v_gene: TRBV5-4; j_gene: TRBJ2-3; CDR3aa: CASSPGTGGDTQYF
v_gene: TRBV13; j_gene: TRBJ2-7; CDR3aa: CASSPKTSSGGARSYEQYF
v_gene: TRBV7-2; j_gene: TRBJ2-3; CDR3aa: CASSISVRDRITDTQYF
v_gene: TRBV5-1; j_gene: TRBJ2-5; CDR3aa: CASAARYQKETQYF
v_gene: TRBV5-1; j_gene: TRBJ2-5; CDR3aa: CASSLHDPLWGTQYF
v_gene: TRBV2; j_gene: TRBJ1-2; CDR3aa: CASSAGGGYGYTF
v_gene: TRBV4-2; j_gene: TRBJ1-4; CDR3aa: CASSQDWDRVNEKLFF
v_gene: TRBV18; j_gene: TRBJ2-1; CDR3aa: CASSPTREDRRDNEQFF
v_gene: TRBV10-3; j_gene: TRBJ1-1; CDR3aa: CAISDRGLYTEAFF
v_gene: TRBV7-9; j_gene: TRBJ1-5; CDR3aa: CASASGFNQPQHF
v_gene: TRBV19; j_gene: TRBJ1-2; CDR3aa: CASTGGDNYGYTF
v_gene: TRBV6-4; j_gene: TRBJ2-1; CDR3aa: CASSDSSGGNNEQFF
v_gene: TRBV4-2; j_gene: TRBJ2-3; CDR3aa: CASSQDIYGGGGPPGDTQYF
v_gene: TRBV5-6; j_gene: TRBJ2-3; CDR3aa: CASSRVVRGTQYF